This TCR beta chain was sequenced in a study of memory CD4+ T cells and cytomegalovirus serostatus. Broader study findings: Suggested: most of the CMV-linked TCR signature lies in CD4+ memory cells.

The sort gate was single viable CD3+CD4+CD8-CD45RO+ cells for memory CD4+ T cells. Serostatus was set by detecting CMV pp150, pp28, p38, p52 IgG. Regarding this clone: What it binds is unknown.

The method was immunoSEQ multiplex PCR; TCRdb's version includes in-frame clones alone and lacks a portion of them. Of fewer than 35,000 clones in the sample, roughly 76% were seen once. Sequenced: memory CD4+ T cells from blood. The receptor was isolated from an adult in good health and CMV-seronegative.

The CDR3 DNA is TGTGCCAGTCGGACCTCGGGACAGCTTAATCAGCCCCAGCATTTT. Encoded protein: CASRTSGQLNQPQHF. This chain joins TRBV28 and TRBJ1-5; 7 bases line up with TRBD1. Germline V lookup: CDR1 MDHEN, CDR2 SYDVKM. The length of the CDR3 is 15 residues. The V segment lost 9 bases and the J segment 4 bases; nucleotides outside the gene matches: 12. The variable domain in full, with the rest retrieved from reference TRBV28 and TRBJ1-5, is DVKVTQSSRYLVKRTGEKVFLECVQDMDHENMFWYRQDPGLGLRLIYFSYDVKMKEKGDIPEGYSVSREKKERFSLILESASTNQTSMYLCASRTSGQLNQPQHFGDGTRLSIL.